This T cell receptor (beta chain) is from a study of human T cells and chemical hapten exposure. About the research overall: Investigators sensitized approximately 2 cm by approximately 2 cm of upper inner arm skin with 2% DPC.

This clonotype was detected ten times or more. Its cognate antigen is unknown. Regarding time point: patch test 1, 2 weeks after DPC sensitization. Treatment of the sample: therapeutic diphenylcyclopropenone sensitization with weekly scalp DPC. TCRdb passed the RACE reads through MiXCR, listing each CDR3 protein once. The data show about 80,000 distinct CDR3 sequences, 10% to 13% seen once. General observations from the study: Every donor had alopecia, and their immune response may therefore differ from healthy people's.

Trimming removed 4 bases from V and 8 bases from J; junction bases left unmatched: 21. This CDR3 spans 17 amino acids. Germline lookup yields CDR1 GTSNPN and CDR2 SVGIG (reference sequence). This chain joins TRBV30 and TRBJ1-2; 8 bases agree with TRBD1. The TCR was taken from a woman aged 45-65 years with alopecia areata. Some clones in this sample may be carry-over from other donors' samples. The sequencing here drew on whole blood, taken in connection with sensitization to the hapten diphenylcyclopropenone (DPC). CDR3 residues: CAWTASQGAARSYGYTF. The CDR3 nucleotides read TGTGCCTGGACCGCTTCTCAGGGGGCTGCGAGATCCTACGGCTACACCTTC.